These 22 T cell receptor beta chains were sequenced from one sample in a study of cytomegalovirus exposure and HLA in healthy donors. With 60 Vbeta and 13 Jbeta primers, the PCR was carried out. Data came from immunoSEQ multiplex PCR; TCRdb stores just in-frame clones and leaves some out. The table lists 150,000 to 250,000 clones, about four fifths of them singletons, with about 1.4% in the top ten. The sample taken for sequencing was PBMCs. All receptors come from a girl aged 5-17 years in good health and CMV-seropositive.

CDR3 DNA sequence: TGTGCCAGCAGTGCTGGGACTAGAGTTATAGATACGCAGTATTTT. This encodes CASSAGTRVIDTQYF. This chain uses TRBV9 with TRBJ2-3; 8 bases agree with TRBD2. The CDR3 extends over 15 amino acids. Germline V lookup: CDR1 SGDLS, CDR2 YYNGEE. V was clipped by 5 bases and J by 5 bases; unmatched bases: 10.

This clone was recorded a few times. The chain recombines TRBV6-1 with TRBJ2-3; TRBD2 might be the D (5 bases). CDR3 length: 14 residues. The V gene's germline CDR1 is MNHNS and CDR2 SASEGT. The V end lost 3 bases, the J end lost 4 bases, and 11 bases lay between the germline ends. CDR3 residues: CASSEAPEADTQYF. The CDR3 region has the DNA TGTGCCAGCAGTGAGGCCCCGGAGGCAGATACGCAGTATTTT.

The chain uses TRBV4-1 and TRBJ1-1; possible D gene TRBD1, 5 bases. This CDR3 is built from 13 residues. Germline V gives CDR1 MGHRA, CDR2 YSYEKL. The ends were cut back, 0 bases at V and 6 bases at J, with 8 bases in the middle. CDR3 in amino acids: CASSQEAGAEAFF. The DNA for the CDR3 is TGCGCCAGCAGCCAAGAGGCGGGGGCTGAAGCTTTCTTT.

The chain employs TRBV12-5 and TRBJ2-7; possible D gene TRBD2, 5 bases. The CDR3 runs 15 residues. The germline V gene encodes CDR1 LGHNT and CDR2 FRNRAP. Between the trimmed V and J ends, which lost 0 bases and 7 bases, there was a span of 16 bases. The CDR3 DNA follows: TGTGCTAGTGGTTTGGTATTCGAGGGTTCGGGGGAGCAGTACTTC. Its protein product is CASGLVFEGSGEQYF.

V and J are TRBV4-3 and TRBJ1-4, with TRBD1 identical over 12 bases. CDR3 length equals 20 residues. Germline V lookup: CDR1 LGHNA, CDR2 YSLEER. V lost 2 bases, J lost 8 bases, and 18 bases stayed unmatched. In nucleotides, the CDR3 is TGCGCCAGCAGCCAACGGCCCGGGACAGGGGGCCTGTTCGACGAGGAAAAACTGTTTTTT. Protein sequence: CASSQRPGTGGLFDEEKLFF.

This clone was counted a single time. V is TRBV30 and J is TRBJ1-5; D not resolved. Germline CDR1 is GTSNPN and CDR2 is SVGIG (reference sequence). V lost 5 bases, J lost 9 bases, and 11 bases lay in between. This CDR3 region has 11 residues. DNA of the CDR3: TGTGCCTGGGATGAGGGTGGGCCCCAGCATTTT. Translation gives CAWDEGGPQHF.

The CDR3 coding sequence is TGTGCCAGCAGCTTAGCGGGAGGCGGCGAGACCCAGTACTTC. Translation: CASSLAGGGETQYF. This chain connects TRBV7-2 to TRBJ2-5; tentatively, D is TRBD2 (6 bases). Germline CDR1 SGHTA, CDR2 FQGNSA. The CDR3 is 14 residues long. V lost 0 bases and J lost 5, with 10 bases in between.

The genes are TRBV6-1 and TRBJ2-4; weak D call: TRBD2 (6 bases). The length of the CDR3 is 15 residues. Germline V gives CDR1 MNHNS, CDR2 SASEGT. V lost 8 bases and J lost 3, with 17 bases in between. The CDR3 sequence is CASLPAGWNKNIQYF. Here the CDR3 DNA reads TGTGCCAGCCTTCCGGCGGGGTGGAACAAAAACATTCAGTACTTC.

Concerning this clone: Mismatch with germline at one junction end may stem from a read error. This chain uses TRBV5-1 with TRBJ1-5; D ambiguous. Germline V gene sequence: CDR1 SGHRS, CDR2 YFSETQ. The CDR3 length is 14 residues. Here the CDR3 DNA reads TGCGTCAGCAGCTTGGGTACACCGAATCAGCCCCAGCATTTT. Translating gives CVSSLGTPNQPQHF.

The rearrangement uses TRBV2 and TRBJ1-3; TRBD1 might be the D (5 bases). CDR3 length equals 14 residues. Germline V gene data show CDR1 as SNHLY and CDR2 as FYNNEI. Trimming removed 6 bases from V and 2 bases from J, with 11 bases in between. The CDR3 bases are TGTGCCAGCAGAGCAACAGGTACTGGAAACACCATATATTTT. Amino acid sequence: CASRATGTGNTIYF.

The CDR3 nucleotides read TGTGCCAGCAGCCAAGGGGACAGCGCTCGCCCAGATACGCAGTATTTT. This gives the protein CASSQGDSARPDTQYF. The chain joins TRBV9 to TRBJ2-3; 7 positions agree with TRBD1. The CDR3 runs to 16 residues. The germline V gene has CDR1 SGDLS and CDR2 YYNGEE. V was clipped by 4 bases and J by 4 bases; unmatched bases: 12.

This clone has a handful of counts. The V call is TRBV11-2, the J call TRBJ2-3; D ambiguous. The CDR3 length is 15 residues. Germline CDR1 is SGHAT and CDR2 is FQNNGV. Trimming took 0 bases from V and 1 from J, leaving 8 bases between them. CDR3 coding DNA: TGTGCCAGCAGCTTAGACCCCCGAGGCACAGATACGCAGTATTTT. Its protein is CASSLDPRGTDTQYF.

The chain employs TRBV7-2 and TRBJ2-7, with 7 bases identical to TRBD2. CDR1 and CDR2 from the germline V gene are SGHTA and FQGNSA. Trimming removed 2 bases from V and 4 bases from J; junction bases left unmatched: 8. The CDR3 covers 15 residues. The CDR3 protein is CASSLYGGISYEQYF. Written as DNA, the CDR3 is TGTGCCAGCAGCTTATACGGGGGGATATCGTACGAGCAGTACTTC. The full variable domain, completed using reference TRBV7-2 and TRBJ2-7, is GAGVSQSPSNKVTEKGKDVELRCDPISGHTALYWYRQSLGQGLEFLIYFQGNSAPDKSGLPSDRFSAERTGGSVSTLTIQRTQQEDSAVYLCASSLYGGISYEQYFGPGTRLTVT.

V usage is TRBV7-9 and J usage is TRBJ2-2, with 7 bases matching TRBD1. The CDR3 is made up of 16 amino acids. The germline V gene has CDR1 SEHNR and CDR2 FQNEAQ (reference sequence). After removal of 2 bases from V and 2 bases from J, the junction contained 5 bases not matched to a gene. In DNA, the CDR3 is TGTGCCAGCAGCTTACCCGGGACAGAAAACACCGGGGAGCTGTTTTTT. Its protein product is CASSLPGTENTGELFF.

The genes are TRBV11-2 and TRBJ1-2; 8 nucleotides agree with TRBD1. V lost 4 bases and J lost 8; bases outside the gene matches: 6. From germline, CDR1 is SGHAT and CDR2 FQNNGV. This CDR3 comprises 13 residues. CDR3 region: CASSSAQGEGYTF. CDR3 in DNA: TGTGCCAGCAGCTCGGCACAGGGGGAGGGCTACACCTTC.

The CDR3 DNA is TGTGCCACCTCCCGGGGACGCAGGACTAGCGAACCCTACGAGCAGTACTTC. It is translated as CATSRGRRTSEPYEQYF. The V and J genes are TRBV27 and TRBJ2-7; 9 positions match TRBD2. In germline, CDR1 is MNHEY, CDR2 SMNVEV (reference sequence). Trimming cost V 10 bases and J 2 bases; bases outside gene matches: 18. The CDR3 spans 17 residues.

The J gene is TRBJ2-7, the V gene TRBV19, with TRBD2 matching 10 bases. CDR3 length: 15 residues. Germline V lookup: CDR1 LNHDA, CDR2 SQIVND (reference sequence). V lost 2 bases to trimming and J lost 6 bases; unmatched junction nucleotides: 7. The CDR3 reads CASSILAGASGEQYF. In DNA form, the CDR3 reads TGTGCCAGTAGTATACTAGCGGGGGCCTCTGGCGAGCAGTACTTC.

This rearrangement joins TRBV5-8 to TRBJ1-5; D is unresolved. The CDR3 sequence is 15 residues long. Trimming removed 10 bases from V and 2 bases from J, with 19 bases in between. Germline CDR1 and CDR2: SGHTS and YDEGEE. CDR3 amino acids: CACGLNDVRNQPQHF. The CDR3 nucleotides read TGTGCCTGTGGACTAAACGATGTTCGCAATCAGCCCCAGCATTTT.

This chain's CDR3 is CASSLTGNEQYF. The CDR3 DNA reads TGCGCCAGCAGCCTAACAGGGAACGAGCAGTACTTC. V usage is TRBV5-1 and J usage is TRBJ2-7; D is possibly TRBD1 (6 bases). The CDR3 covers 12 residues. Trimming took 4 bases from V and 5 from J, leaving 10 bases between them. Germline values: CDR1 SGHRS, CDR2 YFSETQ.

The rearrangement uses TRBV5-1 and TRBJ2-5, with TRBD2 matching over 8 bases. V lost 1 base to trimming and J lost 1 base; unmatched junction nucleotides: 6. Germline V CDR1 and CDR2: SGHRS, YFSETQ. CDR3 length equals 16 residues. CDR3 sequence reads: CASSLHGSGVQETQYF. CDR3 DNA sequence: TGCGCCAGCAGCTTGCATGGTAGCGGGGTCCAAGAGACCCAGTACTTC.

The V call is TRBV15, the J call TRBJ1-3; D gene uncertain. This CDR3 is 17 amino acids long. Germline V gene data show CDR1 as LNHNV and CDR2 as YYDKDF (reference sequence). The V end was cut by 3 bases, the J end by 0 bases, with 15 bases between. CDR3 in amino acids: CATSRDLDGSSGNTIYF. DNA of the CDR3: TGTGCCACCAGCAGGGACCTGGACGGGAGCTCTGGAAACACCATATATTTT.

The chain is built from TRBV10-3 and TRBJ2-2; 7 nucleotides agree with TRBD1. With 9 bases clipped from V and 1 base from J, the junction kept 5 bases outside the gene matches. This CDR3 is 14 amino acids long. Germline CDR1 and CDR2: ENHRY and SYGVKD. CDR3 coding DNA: TGTGCCATGCTGCGGACAGGGAACACCGGGGAGCTGTTTTTT. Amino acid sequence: CAMLRTGNTGELFF.